This T cell receptor (beta chain) derives from a study of T cell responses to AZD1222 COVID-19 vaccine (dated by TCRdb to about 2021). About the study as a whole: AZD1222 recipients with second doses at about 4 weeks or about 12 weeks were pooled, because spike-specific TCR depth and breadth did not differ between schedules. Enrollment into the trials was organized by age into subgroups of 18-55, 56-69 and 70-plus years, and those subgroups contained approximately 150, 30 and 60 TCR-sequenced participants, respectively. A total of 233 trial participants underwent TCR sequencing, of whom some 200 had received two doses of AZD1222 and some 26 had received two doses of the MenACWY control vaccine.

Overall study results and their limits: No day 14 peak-response samples were available, so repertoires were characterized only after the peak T cell response. The whole spike protein was spanned by vaccine-associated CD4 TCRs, and dominant responses were seen in regions 160-218 and 743-854. Reportedly, close to half of the unique spike-specific TCRs recognized epitopes lying outside the regions that are mutated in the B.1.351 and B.1.1.7 variants. Spike-specific TCR breadth and depth rose significantly after two AZD1222 doses compared with day 0 and with MenACWY recipients. Conclusions about previously exposed vaccinees are limited because only 5 or 6 AZD1222 recipients were SARS-CoV-2 seropositive at baseline. The 56-69-year group was small, and its depth increase did not reach significance, likely because of low power. Participants were mostly white British and included more females than males, and it was suggested by the authors that clonal diversity may have been underestimated.

A note on this clone: This clone's antigen is unknown. No per-base quality is available; no much larger clone lies one base away.

CDR1 and CDR2 are drawn from the germline V gene: SGHRS, YFSETQ. V is clipped by 4 bases and J by 5 bases, and the sequence between their germline boundaries is 12 bases long. The CDR3 goes from the cysteine to the phenylalanine over 13 residues. Only the CDR3 part of the read is kept: 39 bases, read in frame from the first base. The CDR3 regions of human TCRbeta chains were subjected to immunosequencing. Regarding the original processing steps: Repertoire TCRs were matched against a reference library of SARS-CoV-2-specific TCRs generated with the MIRA antigen-specificity platform. Breadth was defined as the fraction of unique TCRs that were SARS-CoV-2-associated. Depth was defined as the fraction of total T cells that were SARS-CoV-2-associated. Using the MIRA data, each spike-specific TCR was assigned both to the spike region to which the TCR was reactive and to a CD4 or CD8 class. Log10-transformed breadth and depth values were compared by one-way ANOVA with Sidak's multiple comparisons tests. In TCRdb, the immuneACCESS table is reduced to in-frame sequences with V and J assigned. These tables do not hold every clone; where another copy was compared, an unresolved V gene accounts for under half, and the others remain unexplained. V, J and clone size derive from that table, while D and trimming were established from the DNA sequence. A total of 84,000 or so clones appear in this sample, around 90% of them only once. Of the sample, roughly 1.6% is held by the ten largest clones.

Explained via the paper, the time point label denotes: baseline before first vaccination. Vaccinee samples were obtained from the UK trials COV001 and COV002, which included a single-blind randomized controlled phase 2/3 trial of AZD1222 (ChAdOx1 nCoV-19) in healthy adults. Trial participant PBMC samples were collected at day 0 and day 28 after the second dose for TCRbeta chain sequencing. The rearrangement joined TRBV5-1 to TRBJ2-5; the D gene is perhaps TRBD1 or TRBD2, each of them matching over 5 bases. This receptor was identified in an adult in good health. This specimen consisted of peripheral blood, obtained on day 0 of AZD1222 vaccination. The sequence in DNA is TGCGCCAGCAGCCCCGGGACGGTGGAGACCCAGTACTTC. Its product reads: CASSPGTVETQYF.